This T cell receptor beta chain was obtained from a study of T cell changes during pregnancy in multiple sclerosis (dated by TCRdb to between 2018 and 2020). As for the study more broadly: Changes in the T cell repertoire over the course of pregnancy were examined in this study in women with multiple sclerosis.

The receptor library was made with the immunoSEQ multiplex PCR assay. Imported from immuneACCESS, the table was reduced by TCRdb to in-frame sequences with V and J called. These copies leave out some clones; in studies compared against another copy, an unresolved V gene accounts for under half, and the cause of the remainder is not known. This sample holds tens of thousands of clones; about 93% were observed only once. The ten largest clonotypes hold 0.25% to 0.3% of the sample. About this clone: Its antigen has not been determined. There are no base qualities to consult, and no much larger clone falls within one base.

Taken from cysteine to phenylalanine, the CDR3 has 16 residues. The CDR3 DNA has 48 bases and is translated from base 1. CDR1 and CDR2, per the germline V gene, are SGHDN and FVKESK. The V end loses 0 bases and the J end loses 0 bases, and a stretch of 11 bases separates them. The sample here was CD4+ T cells from peripheral blood mononuclear cells, taken in the second trimester of pregnancy. This TCR was sampled from a female donor with multiple sclerosis, enrolled in a pregnancy study. The V and J genes are TRBV14 and TRBJ1-2; confidence is insufficient to name the D gene. Read as DNA, the sequence is TGTGCCAGCAGCCAAGATGGCAGGCACTCTAACTATGGCTACACCTTC. It translates to CASSQDGRHSNYGYTF.